Shown below are 2 T cell receptor beta chains from a single sample sequenced in a study of identical twins. From the 5' RACE reads, TCRdb called clonotypes with MiXCR, one entry per CDR3 protein. Of fewer than 500,000 distinct CDR3 sequences in the sample, around an eighth were seen once. These sequences were also reported in another study, on yellow fever vaccine responses in identical twins.

Sequenced: CD4+ T cells sorted from blood. The source is a young woman in good health.

This clonotype appeared a few times. The chain uses TRBV19 and TRBJ2-7; 10 positions match TRBD1. The length of the CDR3 is 15 residues. Germline V CDR1 and CDR2: LNHDA, SQIVND (reference sequence). V lost 2 bases and J lost 2; bases outside the gene matches: 3. This CDR3 is CASSIPGQGAYEQYF. The CDR3 DNA sequence: TGTGCCAGTAGTATACCAGGACAGGGGGCCTACGAGCAGTACTTC.

The rearrangement links TRBV3-1 to TRBJ2-1; D perhaps matches TRBD2 (5 bases). Germline CDR1 reads LGHDT; CDR2 reads YNNKEL (reference sequence). This CDR3 region has 15 residues. The ends were cut back, 4 bases at V and 0 bases at J, with 10 bases in the middle. For the CDR3, the DNA is TGTGCCAGCAGCCGCGAGGGTCCCTCCTACAATGAGCAGTTCTTC. Protein product: CASSREGPSYNEQFF.